These 2 T cell receptor beta chains were sequenced from one sample in a study of cytomegalovirus exposure and HLA in healthy donors. The study ran its PCR with 60 Vbeta and 13 Jbeta primers. TCRdb's table, derived via immunoSEQ multiplex PCR, lists solely in-frame clones and lacks some. The repertoire has 100,000 to 150,000 clones, 73% of them found once; the top ten carry around 4.5%. Sequencing was done on a sample of PBMCs. The receptors were sampled from a woman in her forties in good health and CMV-seronegative.

The V and J genes are TRBV5-6 and TRBJ1-2; 7 nucleotides line up with TRBD1. The CDR3 has 15 residues. Germline V gives CDR1 SGHDT, CDR2 YYEEEE. V trimming: 5 bases; J trimming: 6 bases; junction bases outside the gene matches: 13. The CDR3 bases are TGTGCCAGCAGTCCCGGCCCTCTACAGGGGAATGGCTACACCTTC. Translation gives CASSPGPLQGNGYTF.

The chain uses TRBV4-3 and TRBJ2-6, with D tentatively TRBD1 (6 bases). Germline V gene sequence: CDR1 LGHNA, CDR2 YSLEER. The CDR3 contains 16 residues. V dropped 2 bases and J dropped 2 bases, with 10 bases sitting between them. CDR3: CASSQQSGAGANVLTF. As DNA, the CDR3 is TGCGCCAGCAGCCAACAATCAGGGGCTGGGGCCAACGTCCTGACTTTC.